Included here is one T cell receptor beta chain sequence, with context. V lost 5 bases and J lost 1, with 6 bases in between. The germline CDR1 and CDR2 sequences are SEHNR and FQNEAQ (reference sequence). There are 12 residues in the CDR3. The source of the sample is a study of blood T cell repertoires in COVID-19. TCRdb's copy holds only in-frame clones and misses some; the assay was immunoSEQ multiplex PCR. The table lists 150,000 to 200,000 clones, approximately 79% of them singletons. The source material was peripheral blood. The genes are TRBV7-9 and TRBJ2-7; no clear D. The TCR was taken from a woman aged 40 to 55 with COVID-19, enrolled during active disease. Here the CDR3 reads CASSLTSYEQYV. CDR3 bases: TGTGCCAGCAGCCTTACATCCTACGAGCAGTACGTC.